A single sample is the source of the 21 T cell receptor beta chains below, sequenced in a study of blood T cell repertoires in COVID-19. Using immunoSEQ multiplex PCR, the repertoire was profiled, and TCRdb retains in-frame clones only, with some absent. Of under 300,000 clones listed, roughly 86% are singletons. The sample consisted of peripheral blood. The receptors derive from an elderly man with acute or convalescent COVID-19.

The J gene is TRBJ2-7, the V gene TRBV28, with D perhaps matching TRBD2 (6 bases). From germline, CDR1 is MDHEN and CDR2 SYDVKM. V was clipped by 6 bases and J by 4 bases, with 22 bases between them. This CDR3 contains 16 residues. CDR3 residues: CASSPRLGGTLYEQYF. CDR3 nucleotide sequence: TGTGCCAGCAGCCCGAGACTAGGAGGGACTCTATACGAGCAGTACTTC.

This sequence joins TRBV6-5 and TRBJ1-2; D is possibly TRBD1 (6 bases). Germline-derived CDR1 and CDR2 are MNHEY and SVGAGI. The germline V and J ends were trimmed by 8 bases and 4 bases, with 11 bases remaining between them. CDR3 length: 12 amino acids. The CDR3 here is CASLNRVYGYTF. CDR3 nucleotide sequence: TGTGCCAGCCTTAACAGGGTCTATGGCTACACCTTC.

V gene TRBV3-1 (or the pseudogene TRBV3-2) combines with J gene TRBJ2-1, with D unclear. Trimming took 0 bases from V and 6 from J, leaving 12 bases between them. In germline, CDR1 is LGHDT, CDR2 YNNKEL (reference sequence). The CDR3 totals 15 residues. The CDR3 bases are TGTGCCAGCAGCCAAGATGCTCTCTCCGGCAATGAGCAGTTCTTC. Translated, it gives CASSQDALSGNEQFF.

V and J are TRBV19 and TRBJ1-6; 7 bases match TRBD1. This CDR3 is built from 15 residues. Trimming took 2 bases from V and 5 from J; bases not matched to a gene: 3. Germline V gene lookup returns CDR1 LNHDA and CDR2 SQIVND (reference sequence). The chain's CDR3 is CASSIQGQNNSPLHF. For the CDR3, the DNA is TGTGCCAGTAGTATACAGGGACAGAATAATTCACCCCTCCACTTT.

The V and J genes are TRBV19 and TRBJ2-1; 11 positions agree with TRBD2. The V gene end was trimmed by 5 bases and the J gene end by 7 bases; junction bases not matched to a gene: 7. The CDR3 consists of 15 residues. The V gene's germline CDR1 is LNHDA and CDR2 SQIVND (reference sequence). This CDR3 reads CASSVGLAEGNEQFF. The CDR3, as DNA: TGTGCCAGTAGTGTGGGACTAGCGGAGGGGAATGAGCAGTTCTTC.

This chain uses TRBV27 with TRBJ2-1; D is perhaps TRBD2 (7 bases). The V gene's germline CDR1 is MNHEY and CDR2 SMNVEV (reference sequence). This CDR3 contains 13 residues. Trimming took 7 bases from V and 8 from J, leaving 15 bases between them. The chain's CDR3 is CASIPGGGDEQFF. CDR3 DNA sequence: TGTGCCAGCATCCCTGGGGGGGGCGATGAGCAGTTCTTC.

V usage is TRBV7-9 and J usage is TRBJ1-2, with a possible D match to TRBD1 (5 bases). V was shortened by 7 bases and J by 3 bases, with 15 bases between the two germline ends. Germline lookup yields CDR1 SEHNR and CDR2 FQNEAQ (reference sequence). The CDR3 consists of 14 residues. The CDR3: CASTLSGLDYGYTF. The CDR3 nucleotides are TGTGCCAGCACCCTCTCAGGGTTGGACTATGGCTACACCTTC.

As regards this clone: A read error may account for a junction end that differs from germline. The V call is TRBV7-9, the J call TRBJ1-6; TRBD1 matches 10 bases. Germline lookup yields CDR1 SEHNR and CDR2 FQNEAQ (reference sequence). The CDR3 runs to 16 residues. CDR3 protein: CASSLDPGQGNSPLHF. The CDR3 nucleotides read TGTGCCAGCAGTTTAGACCCGGGACAGGGGAATTCACCCCTCCACTTT.

V usage is TRBV5-1 and J usage is TRBJ1-6; D is ambiguous. The CDR3 runs to 13 residues. CDR1 is SGHRS, CDR2 YFSETQ, per germline. Trimming shortened V by 4 bases and J by 8 bases, and 10 bases separated the two germline ends. The CDR3 region is CASSREWDSPLHF. The CDR3 DNA sequence: TGCGCCAGCAGCAGGGAGTGGGATTCACCCCTCCACTTT.

The rearrangement joins TRBV10-3 to TRBJ2-7; TRBD2 agrees at 10 bases. V lost 8 bases to trimming and J lost 5 bases; unmatched junction nucleotides: 3. Germline CDR1 ENHRY, CDR2 SYGVKD. CDR3 size: 12 residues. The CDR3 here is CAIRSGRDEQYF. CDR3 nucleotide sequence: TGTGCCATCCGCAGCGGGAGGGACGAGCAGTACTTC.

This clone showed up just once. The chain has TRBV28 and TRBJ1-1; 11 positions agree with TRBD1. The CDR3 length is 15 residues. The V gene end was trimmed by 4 bases and the J gene end by 7 bases; junction bases not matched to a gene: 8. Germline CDR1 reads MDHEN; CDR2 reads SYDVKM. The CDR3 is CASSSPGQGGSEAFF. In DNA form, the CDR3 reads TGTGCCAGCAGTTCTCCGGGACAGGGGGGTAGTGAAGCTTTCTTT.

The chain has TRBV6-4 and TRBJ2-3; D is unresolved. Germline V gene sequence: CDR1 MRHNA, CDR2 SNTAGT. The CDR3 is 13 amino acids. Trimming cost V 3 bases and J 4 bases, with 8 bases left between them. The CDR3 sequence is CASSESPADTQYF. The CDR3 DNA reads as TGTGCCAGCAGTGAGTCCCCAGCAGATACGCAGTATTTT.

The rearrangement uses TRBV2 and TRBJ1-1; 7 bases line up with TRBD1. This CDR3 has 14 amino acids. Germline lookup yields CDR1 SNHLY and CDR2 FYNNEI. Losses at the gene ends were 7 bases for V and 2 bases for J; bases not matched to a gene: 7. CDR3 DNA: TGTGCCAGCACCGGGACAGCTACTAACACTGAAGCTTTCTTT. Protein: CASTGTATNTEAFF.

The chain joins TRBV3-1 (or the pseudogene TRBV3-2) to TRBJ2-7; 9 bases match TRBD2. Per germline, CDR1 LGHDT and CDR2 YNNKEL (reference sequence). The CDR3 totals 17 residues. V dropped 3 bases and J dropped 3; count of bases not matched to a gene: 12. The CDR3 bases are TGTGCCAGCAGCCACCTCCAGGTAGCGGGAGAACACTACGAGCAGTACTTC. Amino acid sequence: CASSHLQVAGEHYEQYF.

J is TRBJ2-7 and V is TRBV29-1; possibly TRBD1 for D (7 bases). The V end was cut by 6 bases, the J end by 1 base, with 16 bases between. Germline assignment: CDR1 SQVTM and CDR2 ANQGSEA. The CDR3 contains 14 residues. Here the CDR3 DNA reads TGCAGCGTCGGAGGGGGCGATAGTTCCTACGAGCAGTACTTC. As protein: CSVGGGDSSYEQYF.

V gene TRBV7-3 combines with J gene TRBJ2-7, with TRBD2 matching over 8 bases. CDR1 SGHTA and CDR2 FQGTGA come from the germline V gene. Germline trimming cut 4 bases from V and 5 bases from J; bases unmatched to any gene: 10. The CDR3 has 15 amino acids. For the CDR3, the DNA is TGTGCCAGCAGCTCCGAATTCAGCGGGAGCCACGAGCAGTACTTC. Its translation: CASSSEFSGSHEQYF.

The rearrangement uses TRBV6-5 and TRBJ1-4; TRBD1 aligns across 9 bases. This CDR3 spans 15 amino acids. V dropped 0 bases and J dropped 6; count of bases not matched to a gene: 2. The V gene's germline CDR1 is MNHEY and CDR2 SVGAGI. Written as DNA, the CDR3 is TGTGCCAGCAGTTACTCGACAGGGGGTGATGAAAAACTGTTTTTT. Protein: CASSYSTGGDEKLFF.

The gene calls are TRBV28 and TRBJ2-7, with TRBD2 matching 7 bases. Germline loops: CDR1 MDHEN, CDR2 SYDVKM. The J segment lost 0 bases and the V segment lost 8 bases, leaving 4 bases of the junction unmatched. This CDR3 contains 13 residues. The CDR3 DNA reads as TGTGCCAGCTGGGGGGGTCCCTCCTACGAGCAGTACTTC. It codes for CASWGGPSYEQYF. Full variable domain (missing parts from reference TRBV28 and TRBJ2-7): DVKVTQSSRYLVKRTGEKVFLECVQDMDHENMFWYRQDPGLGLRLIYFSYDVKMKEKGDIPEGYSVSREKKERFSLILESASTNQTSMYLCASWGGPSYEQYFGPGTRLTVT.

This clone has a single count. CDR3 in amino acids: CASSLTGQGSDEQYF. Written as DNA, the CDR3 is TGCGCCAGCAGCTTGACGGGACAGGGGTCGGACGAGCAGTACTTC. The chain combines TRBV5-1 with TRBJ2-7; 10 positions agree with TRBD1. The CDR3 extends over 15 amino acids. With V trimmed by 1 base and J by 5 bases, 6 bases remained unmatched. Germline lookup yields CDR1 SGHRS and CDR2 YFSETQ.

This chain connects TRBV7-3 to TRBJ1-2, with TRBD1 matching 9 bases. The V segment lost 5 bases and the J segment 4 bases; nucleotides outside the gene matches: 8. Germline CDR1 is SGHTA and CDR2 is FQGTGA. The CDR3 loop spans 15 amino acids. The CDR3 sequence: CASSQRDRDAYGYTF. Here the CDR3 DNA reads TGTGCCAGCAGCCAGAGGGACAGGGACGCCTATGGCTACACCTTC.

This clone was seen only once. V is TRBV7-9 and J is TRBJ1-5; 8 bases match TRBD1. The V gene end was trimmed by 1 base and the J gene end by 6 bases; junction bases not matched to a gene: 5. The length of the CDR3 is 15 residues. Germline-derived CDR1 and CDR2 are SEHNR and FQNEAQ (reference sequence). CDR3 sequence: CASSLELQGGQPQHF. CDR3 in DNA: TGTGCCAGCAGCTTAGAACTACAGGGGGGTCAGCCCCAGCATTTT.